What follows are 18 T cell receptor beta chains derived from one specimen sequenced in a study of T cell repertoires in cytomegalovirus infection. TCRdb reprocessed the reads with MiXCR, giving one entry per CDR3 protein. The sample consists of about 490,000 distinct CDR3 sequences, approximately 15% of them appearing once. The sequencing sample was made of CD8+ T cells from PBMCs. The receptors originated from a human donor in good health (CMV status not recorded). Some clones in this sample may be carry-over from other donors' samples.

The gene calls are TRBV20-1 and TRBJ2-1; D gene uncertain. V shed 4 bases and J shed 0 bases, with 19 bases lying between them. This CDR3 contains 17 residues. CDR1 is DFQATT and CDR2 is SNEGSKA in the germline V gene (reference sequence). CDR3 bases: TGCAGTGCTATCGATGGTAGGGCACAGAGCTCCTACAATGAGCAGTTCTTC. Translation gives CSAIDGRAQSSYNEQFF.

This clonotype was detected many times. This sequence joins TRBV7-6 and TRBJ1-2; D unresolved. CDR1 and CDR2 from the germline V gene are SGHVS and FNYEAQ. This CDR3 has 13 amino acids. Trimming pared 5 bases from V and 3 bases from J, leaving 10 bases between. The CDR3 coding sequence is TGTGCCAGCAGCCCGTCCCAGGACTATGGCTACACCTTC. This encodes CASSPSQDYGYTF.

Note on this clonotype: A much larger clone differs from this one at a single base, so this may be a read error. V gene TRBV6-5 combines with J gene TRBJ2-7; 8 bases map to TRBD2. The CDR3 runs 14 residues. Germline CDR1 is MNHEY and CDR2 is SVGAGI. The CDR3 DNA sequence: TGTGCCAGCAGTGAGCGGGGGACAACCTACGGGCAGTACTTC. Translating gives CASSERGTTYGQYF.

At least ten counts were recorded for this clonotype. The genes are TRBV7-6 and TRBJ2-3; 9 positions match TRBD1. V shed 4 bases, J shed 0 bases, and the junction held 5 bases outside the gene matches. The CDR3 length is 16 residues. The germline CDR1 and CDR2 sequences are SGHVS and FNYEAQ. CDR3 loop: CASSWTGTGSTDTQYF. CDR3 sequence (DNA): TGTGCCAGCAGCTGGACCGGGACAGGGAGCACAGATACGCAGTATTTT.

The table lists this clonotype with many counts. The genes are TRBV7-4 and TRBJ2-7; the match to TRBD2 covers 9 bases. This CDR3 region has 12 residues. CDR1 and CDR2 (germline): SGHVT, SQSDAQ. After removal of 10 bases from V and 5 bases from J, the junction contained 6 bases not matched to a gene. The CDR3 protein is CATSSGKNEQYF. CDR3 in DNA: TGTGCCACCTCTAGCGGGAAAAACGAGCAGTACTTC.

This chain uses TRBV27 with TRBJ1-2, with D tentatively TRBD1 (5 bases). Germline-derived CDR1 and CDR2 are MNHEY and SMNVEV (reference sequence). With 5 bases removed from V and 8 bases from J, the gap between germline ends came to 12 bases. This CDR3 contains 12 residues. CDR3 region: CASSPLGDGYTF. CDR3 DNA sequence: TGTGCCAGCAGTCCGCTGGGGGACGGCTACACCTTC.

The chain combines TRBV4-1 with TRBJ1-6; D not resolved. The length of the CDR3 is 16 residues. The germline V gene encodes CDR1 MGHRA and CDR2 YSYEKL. V lost 6 bases to trimming and J lost 0 bases, with 12 bases between them. CDR3 in DNA: TGCGCCAGCAGTCTAGACGCGAGCTCCTATAATTCACCCCTCCACTTT. As protein: CASSLDASSYNSPLHF.

Only a few counts were recorded for this clonotype. The chain couples TRBV12-3 or TRBV12-4 to TRBJ2-5; D is tentatively TRBD1 or TRBD2 (7 bases each). This CDR3 comprises 16 residues. V gave up 7 bases and J gave up 3 bases, with 21 bases separating them. The CDR3, as DNA: TGTGCCAGCATCAAGGTGGGAGGGGGCGCGGAAGAGACCCAGTACTTC. This codes for CASIKVGGGAEETQYF.

As to this clonotype: The CDR3 ends on some other residue instead of the conserved phenylalanine or tryptophan, so this is likely a read error. The V gene is TRBV6-1, the J gene TRBJ2-1; D ambiguous. The CDR3 has 16 amino acids. Germline V gene data show CDR1 as MNHNS and CDR2 as SASEGT. The V end was cut by 0 bases, the J end by 5 bases, with 14 bases between. The CDR3 here is CASSEAPLIGNNEQFL. Written as DNA, the CDR3 is TGTGCCAGCAGTGAAGCGCCGCTCATTGGAAACAATGAGCAGTTCTTA.

Comments on this clonotype: Given a much more abundant clone one base away, this may be a read error. The CDR3 does not end in the conserved phenylalanine or tryptophan, so this is likely a read error. The chain uses TRBV11-2 and TRBJ2-7, with D perhaps given as TRBD1 or TRBD2 (5 bases each). CDR3 size: 13 residues. Germline CDR1 reads SGHAT; CDR2 reads FQNNGV. Trimming took 4 bases from V and 3 from J, leaving 10 bases between them. CDR3 protein: CASSSWDGYEQYI. The CDR3 DNA reads TGTGCCAGCAGCTCTTGGGACGGCTACGAGCAGTACATC.

This clonotype was found a few times. This chain uses TRBV6-1 with TRBJ2-3; tentative D call: TRBD2 (5 bases). V was pared by 8 bases and J by 6 bases, with 12 bases between. CDR3 length: 12 amino acids. In germline, CDR1 is MNHNS, CDR2 SASEGT. CDR3 loop: CASEPGSDTQYF. The DNA for the CDR3 is TGTGCCAGCGAACCGGGGTCTGATACGCAGTATTTT.

A remark on this clonotype: Since a much larger clone is just one base distant, this may be a read error. This sequence joins TRBV12-3 or TRBV12-4 and TRBJ1-5; TRBD1 might be the D (5 bases). CDR3 length: 16 residues. In DNA form, the CDR3 reads TGTGCCAGCAGTTTTTCGGTCAGGGCCCGCAATCAGCTCCAGCATTTT. Residues: CASSFSVRARNQLQHF.

This clonotype turned up a few times. The chain combines TRBV7-9 with TRBJ2-7, with 7 bases identical to TRBD1. Per the germline V gene, CDR1 is SEHNR and CDR2 is FQNEAQ (reference sequence). The CDR3 totals 14 residues. The V segment lost 5 bases and the J segment 2 bases; nucleotides outside the gene matches: 6. The CDR3 here is CASSPYGTAYEQYF. CDR3 coding DNA: TGTGCCAGCAGCCCGTATGGGACAGCCTACGAGCAGTACTTC.

This clonotype was recorded a few times. J is TRBJ2-7 and V is TRBV2; D is ambiguous. V dropped 4 bases and J dropped 7 bases, with 8 bases sitting between them. CDR3 length equals 11 residues. CDR1 is SNHLY and CDR2 is FYNNEI in the germline V gene. The CDR3, as DNA: TGTGCCAGCAGTGGGTCCGGGGAGCAGTACTTC. This sequence encodes CASSGSGEQYF.

DNA for the CDR3: TGTGCCACCAGCAGGGGTAGGAGGGGCTCCTACAATGAGCAGTTCTTC. Its protein is CATSRGRRGSYNEQFF. The V call is TRBV15, the J call TRBJ2-1; tentatively, D is TRBD2 (6 bases). Trimming took 3 bases from V and 0 from J, leaving 12 bases between them. The CDR3 contains 16 residues. Germline V gene data show CDR1 as LNHNV and CDR2 as YYDKDF (reference sequence).

This clonotype was counted a few times. The rearrangement uses TRBV11-3 and TRBJ2-7, with unresolved D. In germline, CDR1 is SGHNT, CDR2 YENEEA. The CDR3 contains 14 residues. Trimming pared 5 bases from V and 6 bases from J, leaving 17 bases between. CDR3 amino acids: CASSPGPDDREQYF. The DNA of the CDR3 is TGTGCCAGCAGCCCCGGTCCTGACGACCGCGAGCAGTACTTC.

The chain combines TRBV3-1 with TRBJ2-7; the match to TRBD1 covers 9 bases. V lost 3 bases and J lost 4; bases outside the gene matches: 7. This CDR3 spans 15 amino acids. Germline V gives CDR1 LGHDT, CDR2 YNNKEL (reference sequence). CDR3 sequence reads: CASSHAPGQGYEQYF. CDR3 in DNA: TGTGCCAGCAGCCATGCACCGGGACAGGGTTACGAGCAGTACTTC.

As to this clonotype: A much larger clone differs by one base, so this may be a read error. The gene calls are TRBV11-2 and TRBJ2-7; weak D call: TRBD1 (5 bases). The V gene's germline CDR1 is SGHAT and CDR2 FQNNGV. There are 13 residues in the CDR3. V dropped 5 bases and J dropped 7 bases, with 15 bases sitting between them. CDR3 sequence (DNA): TGTGCCAGCAGCATGCCCAACAGGCTGGAGCAGTACTTC. Encoded protein: CASSMPNRLEQYF.